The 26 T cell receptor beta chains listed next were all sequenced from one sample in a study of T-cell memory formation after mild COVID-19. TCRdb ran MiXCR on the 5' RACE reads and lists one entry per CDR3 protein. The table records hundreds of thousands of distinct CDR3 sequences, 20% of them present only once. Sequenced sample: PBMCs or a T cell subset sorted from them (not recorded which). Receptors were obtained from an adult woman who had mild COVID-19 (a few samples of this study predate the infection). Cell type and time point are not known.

The CDR3 nucleotides are TGTGCCAGGGACCCACCGGGACAGGGTGTGGATGAGCAGTTCTTC. It specifies CARDPPGQGVDEQFF. The gene calls are TRBV2 and TRBJ2-1, with TRBD1 matching over 9 bases. Trimming took 9 bases from V and 8 from J; bases not matched to a gene: 14. This CDR3 region has 15 residues. Germline CDR1 is SNHLY and CDR2 is FYNNEI.

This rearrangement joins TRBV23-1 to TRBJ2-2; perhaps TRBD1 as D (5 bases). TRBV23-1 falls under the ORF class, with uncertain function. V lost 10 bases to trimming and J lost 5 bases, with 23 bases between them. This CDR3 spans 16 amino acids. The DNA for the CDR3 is TGCGCCACCGAAAGGCGCCAGGGCGGATTTACCGGGGAGCTGTTTTTT. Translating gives CATERRQGGFTGELFF.

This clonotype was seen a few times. Here the CDR3 DNA reads TGCAGCGTCGTCCGGACAGGAATAATGAACACTGAAGCTTTCTTT. Amino acid sequence: CSVVRTGIMNTEAFF. This sequence joins TRBV29-1 and TRBJ1-1; the match to TRBD1 covers 7 bases. This CDR3 comprises 15 residues. The ends lost 6 bases at V and 0 bases at J; junction bases unmatched: 10. The germline CDR1 and CDR2 sequences are SQVTM and ANQGSEA.

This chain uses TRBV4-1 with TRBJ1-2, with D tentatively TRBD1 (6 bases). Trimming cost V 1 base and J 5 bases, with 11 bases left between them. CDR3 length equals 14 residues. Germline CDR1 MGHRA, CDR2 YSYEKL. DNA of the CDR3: TGCGCCAGCAGCCAAGTTCCAGGGGAATATGGCTACACCTTC. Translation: CASSQVPGEYGYTF.

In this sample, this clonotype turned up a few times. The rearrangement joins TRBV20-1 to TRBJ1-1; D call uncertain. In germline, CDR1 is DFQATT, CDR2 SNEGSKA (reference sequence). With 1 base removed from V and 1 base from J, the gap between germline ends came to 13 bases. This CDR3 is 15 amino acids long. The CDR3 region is CSARVPGPPNTEAFF. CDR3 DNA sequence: TGCAGTGCTAGAGTCCCGGGCCCTCCGAACACTGAAGCTTTCTTT.

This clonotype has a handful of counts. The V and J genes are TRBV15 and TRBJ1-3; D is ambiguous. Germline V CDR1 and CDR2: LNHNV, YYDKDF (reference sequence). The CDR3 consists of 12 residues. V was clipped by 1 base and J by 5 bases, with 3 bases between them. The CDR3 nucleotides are TGTGCCACCAGCAGAGGTAGAAACACCATATATTTT. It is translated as CATSRGRNTIYF.

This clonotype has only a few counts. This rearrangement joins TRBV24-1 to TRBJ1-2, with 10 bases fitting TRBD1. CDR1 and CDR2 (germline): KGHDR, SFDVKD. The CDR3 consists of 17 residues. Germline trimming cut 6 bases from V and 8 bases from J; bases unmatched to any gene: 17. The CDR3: CATSTATGGPLWRGYTF. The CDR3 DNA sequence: TGTGCCACCAGTACAGCGACAGGGGGCCCCCTATGGAGGGGCTACACCTTC.

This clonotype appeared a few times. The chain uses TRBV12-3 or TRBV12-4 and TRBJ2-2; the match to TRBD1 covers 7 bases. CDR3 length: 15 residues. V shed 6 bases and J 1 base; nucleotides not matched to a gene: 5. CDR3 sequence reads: CASSHRGWNTGELFF. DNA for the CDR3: TGTGCCAGCAGCCACAGGGGCTGGAACACCGGGGAGCTGTTTTTT.

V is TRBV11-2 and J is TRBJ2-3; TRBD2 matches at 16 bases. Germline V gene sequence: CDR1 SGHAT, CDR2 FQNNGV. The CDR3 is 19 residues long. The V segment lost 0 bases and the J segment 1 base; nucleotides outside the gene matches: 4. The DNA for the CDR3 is TGTGCCAGCAGCTTAGAGGGACTAGCGGGAGGGCCTGGCACAGATACGCAGTATTTT. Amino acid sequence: CASSLEGLAGGPGTDTQYF.

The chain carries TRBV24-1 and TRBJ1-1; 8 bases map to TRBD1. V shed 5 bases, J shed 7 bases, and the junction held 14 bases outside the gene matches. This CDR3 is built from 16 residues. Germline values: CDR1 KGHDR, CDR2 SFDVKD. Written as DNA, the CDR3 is TGTGCCACCAGTGGTCCCGGGACAGGCCTAGAAGGTGAAGCTTTCTTT. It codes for CATSGPGTGLEGEAFF.

CDR3 sequence reads: CASSSRQLSTDTQYF. The DNA of the CDR3 is TGCGCCAGCAGCTCACGGCAGCTCAGCACAGATACGCAGTATTTT. The chain links TRBV5-1 to TRBJ2-3; D not certain. Germline V gene sequence: CDR1 SGHRS, CDR2 YFSETQ. V was pared by 3 bases and J by 0 bases, with 11 bases between. The CDR3 consists of 15 residues.

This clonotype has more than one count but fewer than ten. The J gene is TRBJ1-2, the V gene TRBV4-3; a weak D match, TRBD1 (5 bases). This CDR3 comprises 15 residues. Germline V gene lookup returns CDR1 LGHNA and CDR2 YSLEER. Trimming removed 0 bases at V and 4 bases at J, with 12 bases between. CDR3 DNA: TGCGCCAGCAGCCAAGAACAGACAGAAACCTATGGCTACACCTTC. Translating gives CASSQEQTETYGYTF.

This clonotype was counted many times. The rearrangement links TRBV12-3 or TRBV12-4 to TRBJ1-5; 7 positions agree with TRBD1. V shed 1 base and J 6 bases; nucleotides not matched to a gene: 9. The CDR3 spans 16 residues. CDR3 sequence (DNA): TGTGCCAGCAGTTTAGGTGGGAACAGGGGATCTCAGCCCCAGCATTTT. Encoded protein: CASSLGGNRGSQPQHF.

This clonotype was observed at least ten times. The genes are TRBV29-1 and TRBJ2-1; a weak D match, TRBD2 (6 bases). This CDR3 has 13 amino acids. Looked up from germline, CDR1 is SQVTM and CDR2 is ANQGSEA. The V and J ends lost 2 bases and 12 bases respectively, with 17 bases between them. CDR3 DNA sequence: TGCAGCGTTGAATTGCGGGGTCTAAACCCGCAGTTCTTC. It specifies CSVELRGLNPQFF.

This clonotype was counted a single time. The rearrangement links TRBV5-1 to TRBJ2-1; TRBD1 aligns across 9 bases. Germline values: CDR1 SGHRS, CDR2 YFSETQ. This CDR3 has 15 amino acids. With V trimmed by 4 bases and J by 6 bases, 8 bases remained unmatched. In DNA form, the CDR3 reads TGCGCCAGCAGCCTACGGACAGGGGAGGTCAATGAGCAGTTCTTC. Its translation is CASSLRTGEVNEQFF.

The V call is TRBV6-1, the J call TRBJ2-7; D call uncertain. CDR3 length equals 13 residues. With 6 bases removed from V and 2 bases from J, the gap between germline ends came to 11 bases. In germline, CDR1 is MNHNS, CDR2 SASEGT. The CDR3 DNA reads TGTGCCAGCAGGGCTTTAGAGGCCTACGAGCAGTACTTC. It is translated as CASRALEAYEQYF.

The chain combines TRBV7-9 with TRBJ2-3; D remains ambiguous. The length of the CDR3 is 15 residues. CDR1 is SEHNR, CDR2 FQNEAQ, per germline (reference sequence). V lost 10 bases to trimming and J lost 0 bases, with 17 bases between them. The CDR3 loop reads CATMVGWASTDTQYF. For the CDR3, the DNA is TGTGCCACTATGGTGGGGTGGGCGAGCACAGATACGCAGTATTTT.

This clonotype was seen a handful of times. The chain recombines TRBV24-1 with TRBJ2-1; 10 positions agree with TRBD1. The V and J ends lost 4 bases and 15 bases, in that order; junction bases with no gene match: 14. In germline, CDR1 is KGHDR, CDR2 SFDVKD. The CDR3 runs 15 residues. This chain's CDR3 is CATSEAIGTGELRFF. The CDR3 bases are TGTGCCACCAGTGAGGCGATCGGGACAGGGGAATTAAGGTTCTTC.

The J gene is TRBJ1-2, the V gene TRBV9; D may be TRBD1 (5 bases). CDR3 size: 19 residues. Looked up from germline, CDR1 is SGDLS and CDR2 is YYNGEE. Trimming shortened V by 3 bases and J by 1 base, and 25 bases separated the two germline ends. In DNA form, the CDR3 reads TGTGCCAGCAGCGGAGGTGGGGGTCCAGAAAGAGGGATTAACTATGGCTACACCTTC. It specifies CASSGGGGPERGINYGYTF.

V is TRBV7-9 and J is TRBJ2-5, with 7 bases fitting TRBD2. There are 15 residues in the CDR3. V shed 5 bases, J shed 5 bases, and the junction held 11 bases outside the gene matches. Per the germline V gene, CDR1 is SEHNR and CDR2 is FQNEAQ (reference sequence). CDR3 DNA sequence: TGTGCCAGCAGCAGCTGGGGGGGAGTTTCGGAGACCCAGTACTTC. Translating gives CASSSWGGVSETQYF.

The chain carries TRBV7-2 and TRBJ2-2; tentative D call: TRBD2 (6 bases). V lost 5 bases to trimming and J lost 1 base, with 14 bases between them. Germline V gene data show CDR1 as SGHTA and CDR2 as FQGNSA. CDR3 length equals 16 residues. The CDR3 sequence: CASSVTGTRNTGELFF. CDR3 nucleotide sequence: TGTGCCAGCAGCGTCACCGGGACTCGGAACACCGGGGAGCTGTTTTTT.

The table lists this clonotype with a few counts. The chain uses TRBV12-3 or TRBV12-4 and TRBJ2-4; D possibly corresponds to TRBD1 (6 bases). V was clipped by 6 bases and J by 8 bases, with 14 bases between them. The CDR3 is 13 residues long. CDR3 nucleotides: TGTGCCAGCAGCTCCAGGGGCGCGGACATTCAGTACTTC. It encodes CASSSRGADIQYF.

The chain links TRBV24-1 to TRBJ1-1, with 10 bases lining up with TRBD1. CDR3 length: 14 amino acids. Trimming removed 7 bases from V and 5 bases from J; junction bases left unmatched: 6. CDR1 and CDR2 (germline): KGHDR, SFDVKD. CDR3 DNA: TGTGCCACCAGAGGACAGGGGGACCTGACTGAAGCTTTCTTT. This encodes CATRGQGDLTEAFF.

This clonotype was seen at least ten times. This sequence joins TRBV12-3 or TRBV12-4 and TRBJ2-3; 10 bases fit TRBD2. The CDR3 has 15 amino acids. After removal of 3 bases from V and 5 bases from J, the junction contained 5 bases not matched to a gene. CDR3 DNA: TGTGCCAGCAGTTTGGTAGCGGGAGGCCAAGATACGCAGTATTTT. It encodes CASSLVAGGQDTQYF.

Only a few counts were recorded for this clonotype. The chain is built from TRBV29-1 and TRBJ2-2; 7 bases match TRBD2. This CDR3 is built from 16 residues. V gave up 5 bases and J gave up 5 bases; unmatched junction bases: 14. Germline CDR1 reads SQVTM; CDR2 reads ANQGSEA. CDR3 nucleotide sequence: TGCAGCGTTCGAGATCTCTACGCGGGGGTGACCGGGGAGCTGTTTTTT. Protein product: CSVRDLYAGVTGELFF.

The CDR3 here is CASSTTKRLSNTEAFF. In DNA form, the CDR3 reads TGTGCCAGCAGTACGACTAAGAGACTCTCGAACACTGAAGCTTTCTTT. The V and J genes are TRBV27 and TRBJ1-1; D unresolved. V dropped 5 bases and J dropped 1 base, with 17 bases sitting between them. The V gene's germline CDR1 is MNHEY and CDR2 SMNVEV (reference sequence). The CDR3 has 16 amino acids.